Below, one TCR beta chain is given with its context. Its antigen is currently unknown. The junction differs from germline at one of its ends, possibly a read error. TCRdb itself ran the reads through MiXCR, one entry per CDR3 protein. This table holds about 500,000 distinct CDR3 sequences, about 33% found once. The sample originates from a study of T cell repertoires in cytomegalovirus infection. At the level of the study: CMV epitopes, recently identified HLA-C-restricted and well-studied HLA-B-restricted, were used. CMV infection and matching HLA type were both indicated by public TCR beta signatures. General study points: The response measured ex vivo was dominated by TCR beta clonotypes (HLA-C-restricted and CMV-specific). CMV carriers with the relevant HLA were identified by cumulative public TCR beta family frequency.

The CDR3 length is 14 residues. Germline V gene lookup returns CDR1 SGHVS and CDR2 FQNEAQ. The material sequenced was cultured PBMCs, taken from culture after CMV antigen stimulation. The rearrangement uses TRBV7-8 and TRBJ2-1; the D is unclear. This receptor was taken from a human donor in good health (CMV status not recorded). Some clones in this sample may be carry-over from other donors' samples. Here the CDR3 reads CASSYRASYNKQSF. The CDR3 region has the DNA TGTGCCAGCAGTTACCGGGCCTCCTACAATAAGCAGTCCTTC.